This T cell receptor (beta chain) was retrieved from a study of T cells in Graves' hyperthyroidism and ophthalmopathy. V was shortened by 2 bases and J by 9 bases, with 10 bases between the two germline ends. The germline V gene encodes CDR1 KGHDR and CDR2 SFDVKD. This CDR3 is 13 amino acids long. Amplified regions were TCR beta CDR3 sequences from RNA transcripts. Carried out on the TCR CDR3, a first-round RT-PCR used the HTBI primer set. TCRdb re-derived calls from the multiplex PCR reads in MiXCR, one entry per CDR3 protein. The table lists around 520,000 distinct CDR3 sequences, around a quarter of them singletons, with roughly 12% in the top ten. This clonotype was counted ten times or more. Diagnoses used clinical symptoms, serum thyroxine and TRAb, thyroid ultrasound and orbital computed tomography.

This receptor was taken from a woman aged 25 to 39 with Graves' ophthalmopathy. The gene calls are TRBV24-1 and TRBJ1-5, with D unresolved. Material for sequencing was blood. CDR3 sequence (DNA): TGTGCCACCAGTGATTGGGCTTCGGGGCCCCAGCATTTT. Protein: CATSDWASGPQHF.